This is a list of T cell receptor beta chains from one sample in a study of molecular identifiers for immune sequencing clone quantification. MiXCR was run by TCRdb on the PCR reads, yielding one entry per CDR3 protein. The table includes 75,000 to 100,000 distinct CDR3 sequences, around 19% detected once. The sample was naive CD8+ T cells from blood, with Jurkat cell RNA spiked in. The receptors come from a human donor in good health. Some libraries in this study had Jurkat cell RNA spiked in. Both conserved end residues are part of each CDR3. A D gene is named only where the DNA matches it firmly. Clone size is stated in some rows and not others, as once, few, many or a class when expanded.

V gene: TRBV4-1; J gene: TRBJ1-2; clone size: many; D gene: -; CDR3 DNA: TGCGCCAGCAGCCCGGGAGTGGGGCGGAAGGATGGCTACACCTTC; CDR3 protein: CASSPGVGRKDGYTF
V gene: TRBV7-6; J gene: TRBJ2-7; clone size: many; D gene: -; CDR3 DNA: TGTGCCAGCAGCCAGACGGCCAGCTCCTACGAGCAGTACTTC; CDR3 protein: CASSQTASSYEQYF
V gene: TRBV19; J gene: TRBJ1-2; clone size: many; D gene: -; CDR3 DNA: TGTGCCAGTCGACTCAGGGGTGACTATGGCTACACCTTC; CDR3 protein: CASRLRGDYGYTF
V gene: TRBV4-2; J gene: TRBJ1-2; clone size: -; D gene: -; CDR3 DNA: TGTGCCAGCAGCCAAGATTCTTACTATGGCTACACCTTC; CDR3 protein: CASSQDSYYGYTF
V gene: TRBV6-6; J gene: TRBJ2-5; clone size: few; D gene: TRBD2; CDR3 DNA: TGTGCCAGCAGTTACGGGAGGGGATGGGAGACCCAGTACTTC; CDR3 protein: CASSYGRGWETQYF
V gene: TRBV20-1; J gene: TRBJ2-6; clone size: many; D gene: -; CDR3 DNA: TGCAGTGCTAGTGGTTCAGGAGGTCCCGGGGCCAACGTCCTGACTTTC; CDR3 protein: CSASGSGGPGANVLTF
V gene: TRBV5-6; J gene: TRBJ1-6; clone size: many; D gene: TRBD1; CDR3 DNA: TGTGCCAGCAGCCCGGGCCCGGCCAGGGGGCGTTTGGATTCACCCCTCCACTTT; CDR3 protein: CASSPGPARGRLDSPLHF
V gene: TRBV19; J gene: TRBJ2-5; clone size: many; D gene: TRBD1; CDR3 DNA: TGTGCCAGTACGGAGACAGGGGGCTGGGGAGAGACCCAGTACTTC; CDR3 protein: CASTETGGWGETQYF
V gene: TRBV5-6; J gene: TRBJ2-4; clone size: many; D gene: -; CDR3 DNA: TGTGCCAGCAGCTTGGGGGCGTCAGCCAAAAACATTCAGTACTTC; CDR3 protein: CASSLGASAKNIQYF
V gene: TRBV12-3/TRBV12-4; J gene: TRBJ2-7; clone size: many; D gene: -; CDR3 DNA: TGTGCCAGCAGTTTTATAGTATACGAGCAGTACTTC; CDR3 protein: CASSFIVYEQYF
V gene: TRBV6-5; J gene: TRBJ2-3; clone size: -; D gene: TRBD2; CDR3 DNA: TGTGCCAGCAGTCTTCAAGGACTAGCGGCGGTCCCCGATGCGCAGTATTTT; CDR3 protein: CASSLQGLAAVPDAQYF
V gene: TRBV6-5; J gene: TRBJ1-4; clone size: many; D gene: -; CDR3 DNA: TGTGCCAGCAGTTACACACAGGGAGTGACTAATGAAAAACTGTTTTTT; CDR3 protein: CASSYTQGVTNEKLFF
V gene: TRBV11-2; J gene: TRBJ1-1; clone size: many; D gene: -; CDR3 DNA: TGTGCCAGCAGCTTAGCAGGGTGGCCTAACACTGAAGCTTTCTTT; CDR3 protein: CASSLAGWPNTEAFF
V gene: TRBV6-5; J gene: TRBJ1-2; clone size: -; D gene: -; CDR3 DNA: TGTGCCAGCAGTTACGGGGGGGCCTATGGCTACACCTTC; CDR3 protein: CASSYGGAYGYTF
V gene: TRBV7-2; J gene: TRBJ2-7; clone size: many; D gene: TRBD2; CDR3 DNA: TGTGCCAGCAGCCCTACCAGCGGGGGTACCTACGAGCAGTACTTC; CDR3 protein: CASSPTSGGTYEQYF
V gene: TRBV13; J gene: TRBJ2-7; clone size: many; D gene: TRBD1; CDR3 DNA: TGTGCCAGCAGCTCCGACAGGGTAATGGACGAGCAGTACTTC; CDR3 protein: CASSSDRVMDEQYF
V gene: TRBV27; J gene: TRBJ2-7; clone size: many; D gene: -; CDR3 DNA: TGTGCCAGCAGTCTACGCGGACCGCTCACCCTCCACGAGCAGTACTTC; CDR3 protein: CASSLRGPLTLHEQYF
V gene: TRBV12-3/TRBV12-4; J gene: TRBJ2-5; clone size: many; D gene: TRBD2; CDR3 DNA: TGTGCCAGCAGTTCGTGGGGACTAGCGGGGGGCAAAGAGACCCAGTACTTC; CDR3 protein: CASSSWGLAGGKETQYF
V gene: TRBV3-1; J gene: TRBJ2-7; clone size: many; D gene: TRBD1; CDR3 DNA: TGTGCCAGCAGCCAACCCCGGGACAGCCTCTACGAGCAGTACTTC; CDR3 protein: CASSQPRDSLYEQYF
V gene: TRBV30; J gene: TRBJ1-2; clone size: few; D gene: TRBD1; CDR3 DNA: TGTGCCTGGAGTAGTTCGGCCAGGGACAGGGACGGCTACACCTTC; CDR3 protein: CAWSSSARDRDGYTF
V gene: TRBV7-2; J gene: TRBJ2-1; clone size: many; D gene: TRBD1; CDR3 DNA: TGTGCCAGCAGCTTAGAGTGGGACAGAACTCCATACAATGAGCAGTTCTTC; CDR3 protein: CASSLEWDRTPYNEQFF
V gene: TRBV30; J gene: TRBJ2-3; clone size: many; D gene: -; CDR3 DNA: TGTGCTACCGGGACACAGAACACAGATACGCAGTATTTT; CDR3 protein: CATGTQNTDTQYF
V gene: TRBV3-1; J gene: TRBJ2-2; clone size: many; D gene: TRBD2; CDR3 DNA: TGTGCCAGTAACTCGGCGGCGGGAGCGAACACCGGGGAGCTGTTTTTT; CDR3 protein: CASNSAAGANTGELFF
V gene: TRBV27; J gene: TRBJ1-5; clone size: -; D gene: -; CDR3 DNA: TGTGCCAGCAGTCCCGGGACAAACCCGTATAGCAATCAGCCCCAGCATTTT; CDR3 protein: CASSPGTNPYSNQPQHF
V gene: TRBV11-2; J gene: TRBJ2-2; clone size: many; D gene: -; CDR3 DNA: TGTGCCAGCAGCTTAGTCAGGGGATGGACCGGGGAGCTGTTTTTT; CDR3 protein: CASSLVRGWTGELFF
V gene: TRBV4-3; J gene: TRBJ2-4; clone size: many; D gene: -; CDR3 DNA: TGCGCCAGCAGCCAACTACTGGGGGAGTCCGGCAAAAACATTCAGTACTTC; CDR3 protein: CASSQLLGESGKNIQYF
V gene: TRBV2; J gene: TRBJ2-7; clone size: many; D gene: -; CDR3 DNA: TGTGCCAGCAGTGAGGCCTACGAGCAGTACTTC; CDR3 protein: CASSEAYEQYF
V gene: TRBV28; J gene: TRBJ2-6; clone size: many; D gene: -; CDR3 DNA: TGTGCCAGCTATGGTGGGGCTGGGGCCAACGTCCTGACTTTC; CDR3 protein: CASYGGAGANVLTF
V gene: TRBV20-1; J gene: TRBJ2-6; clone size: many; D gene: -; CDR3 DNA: TGCAGTGCCACAGGGATTGGTACTGGGGCCAACGTCCTGACTTTC; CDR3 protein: CSATGIGTGANVLTF
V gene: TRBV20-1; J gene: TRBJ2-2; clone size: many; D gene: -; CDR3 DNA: TGCAGTGCTAGGGAGATTATAGACACCGGGGAGCTGTTTTTT; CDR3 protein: CSAREIIDTGELFF
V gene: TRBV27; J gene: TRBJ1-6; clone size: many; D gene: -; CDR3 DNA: TGTGCCAGCAGTTTCGATGCAGGTTCACCCCTCCACTTT; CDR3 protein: CASSFDAGSPLHF
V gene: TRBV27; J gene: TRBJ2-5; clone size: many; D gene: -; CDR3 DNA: TGTGCCAGCAGTTTATTGGTCCCGCGCCGCCAAGAGACCCAGTACTTC; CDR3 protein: CASSLLVPRRQETQYF
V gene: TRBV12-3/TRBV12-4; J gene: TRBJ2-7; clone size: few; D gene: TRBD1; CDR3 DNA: TGTGCCAGCAGTCCTAGCCGGGACAGGGAATCCTACGAGCAGTACTTC; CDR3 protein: CASSPSRDRESYEQYF
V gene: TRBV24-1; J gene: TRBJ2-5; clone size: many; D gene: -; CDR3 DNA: TGTGCCACCAGTGTATCCGGACAGTGGGCGGGAAAGGAGACCCAGTACTTC; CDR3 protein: CATSVSGQWAGKETQYF
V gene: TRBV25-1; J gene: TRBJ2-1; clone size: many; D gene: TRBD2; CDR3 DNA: TGTGCCACTTCGGGACTAGCGGGGTGGAATGAGCAGTTCTTC; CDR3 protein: CATSGLAGWNEQFF
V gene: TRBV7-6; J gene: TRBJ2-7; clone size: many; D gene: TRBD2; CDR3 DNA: TGTGCCAGCAGCTTAGCGCTAGCGGGGGGCGAGCAGTACTTC; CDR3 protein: CASSLALAGGEQYF
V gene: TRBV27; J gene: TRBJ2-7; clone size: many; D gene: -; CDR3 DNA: TGTGCCAGCAGTTTATCCCCAGGTACGCCTTACTACGAGCAGTACTTC; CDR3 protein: CASSLSPGTPYYEQYF
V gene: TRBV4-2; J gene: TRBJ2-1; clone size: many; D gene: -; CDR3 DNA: TGTGCCAGCAGCCAAGATACCAGGGAGCAGTTCTTC; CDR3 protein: CASSQDTREQFF
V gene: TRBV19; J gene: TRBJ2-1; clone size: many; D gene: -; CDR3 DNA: TGTGCCAGTAGTATTTGGGCGGACAATGAGCAGTTCTTC; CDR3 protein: CASSIWADNEQFF
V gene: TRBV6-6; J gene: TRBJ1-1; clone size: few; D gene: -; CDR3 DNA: TGTGCCGGCAACTGTAATTGGGATTTCATGAACACTGGAGCTTTCTTT; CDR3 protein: CAGNCNWDFMNTGAFF
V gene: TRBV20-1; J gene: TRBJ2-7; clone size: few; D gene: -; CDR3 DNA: TGCAGTGCTAGAGATCATAAGGTTTCCTACGAGCAGTACTTC; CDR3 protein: CSARDHKVSYEQYF
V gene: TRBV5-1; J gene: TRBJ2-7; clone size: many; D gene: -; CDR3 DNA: TGCGCCAGCAGCTTGGAAGGGGACTACGAGCAGTACTTC; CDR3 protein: CASSLEGDYEQYF
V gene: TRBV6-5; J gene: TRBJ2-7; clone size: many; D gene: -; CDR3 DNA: TGTGCCAGCAGTTCGTATAGGACAGTCAATTACGAGCAGTACTTC; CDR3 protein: CASSSYRTVNYEQYF
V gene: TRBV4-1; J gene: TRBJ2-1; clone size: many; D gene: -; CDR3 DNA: TGCGCCAGCAGCCAAGATCAGAGTCTGGGTTTGAGTGAGCAGTTCTTC; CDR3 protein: CASSQDQSLGLSEQFF
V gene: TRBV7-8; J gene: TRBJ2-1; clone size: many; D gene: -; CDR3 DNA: TGTGCCAGCAGCTCCTCGGGACCCTCCCCCTACAATGAGCAGTTCTTC; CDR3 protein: CASSSSGPSPYNEQFF
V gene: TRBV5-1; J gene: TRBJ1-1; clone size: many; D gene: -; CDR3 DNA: TGCGCCAGCAGCTTGAACTGGGCGCAAGTTGACGGAGAAGCTTTCTTT; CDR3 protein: CASSLNWAQVDGEAFF
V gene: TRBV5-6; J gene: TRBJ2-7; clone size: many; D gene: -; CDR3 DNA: TGTGCCAGCAGCTTGGTAACAGGCGGCGAGCAGTACTTC; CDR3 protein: CASSLVTGGEQYF
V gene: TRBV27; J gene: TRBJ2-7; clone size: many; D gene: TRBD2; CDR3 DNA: TGTGCCAGCAGCCTCGGTGCGGGAGGGTTTTACGAGCAGTACTTC; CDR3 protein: CASSLGAGGFYEQYF
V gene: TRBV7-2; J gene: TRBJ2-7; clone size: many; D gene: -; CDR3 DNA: TGTGCCAGCAGCTTGGAGGGTCAAATCTACGAGCAGTACTTC; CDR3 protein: CASSLEGQIYEQYF
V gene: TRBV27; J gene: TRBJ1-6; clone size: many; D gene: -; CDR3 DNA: TGTGCCAGCAGTTTCCCGTTTGGATCACCCCTCCACTTT; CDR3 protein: CASSFPFGSPLHF
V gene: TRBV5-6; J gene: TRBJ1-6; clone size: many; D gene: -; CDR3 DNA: TGTGCCAGCAGCCTAATCTTGTTCTCCGATTCACCCCTCCACTTT; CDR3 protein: CASSLILFSDSPLHF
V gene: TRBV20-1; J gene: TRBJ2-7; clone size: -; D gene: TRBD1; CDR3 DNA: TGCAGTGCTTGCAACAGGGGGCGTTCCTACGAGCAGTACTTC; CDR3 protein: CSACNRGRSYEQYF
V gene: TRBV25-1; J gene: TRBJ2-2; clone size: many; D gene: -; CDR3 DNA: TGTGCCAGCAGCACTGTTTCGGGACGGGAGCTGTTTTTT; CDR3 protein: CASSTVSGRELFF
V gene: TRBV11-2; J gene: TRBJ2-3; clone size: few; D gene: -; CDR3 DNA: TGTGCCAGCAGCCTCTCTCCCAGTAGTAAGAGCCCAGATACGCAGTATTTT; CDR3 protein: CASSLSPSSKSPDTQYF
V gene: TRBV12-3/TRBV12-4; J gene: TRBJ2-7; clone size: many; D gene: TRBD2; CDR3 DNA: TGTGCCAGCAGTGTAGCGGGGGACTACGAGCAGTACTTC; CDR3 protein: CASSVAGDYEQYF
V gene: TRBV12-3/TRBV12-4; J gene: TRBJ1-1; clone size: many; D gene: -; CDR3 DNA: TGTGCCAGCAGTCAGGGTACTGAAGCTTTCTTT; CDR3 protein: CASSQGTEAFF